The T cell receptor beta chain under discussion was sequenced for a study of CD8 T cells in Susac syndrome. Sequencing of TCR beta drew on CD8+ and CD4+ T cells from blood. The multiple sclerosis controls were treatment-naive patients, and their relapsing-remitting disease was stable or active. CD8+ and CD4+ T cells were negatively isolated; TEMRA cells were FACS-enriched. RNA in amounts of about 0.5 to 1 ug was reverse transcribed with random hexamers. The immunoSEQ assay covered 54 Vbeta and 13 Jbeta segments for CDR3. TCRdb re-analysed the immunoSEQ multiplex PCR reads in MiXCR, keeping a single row per CDR3 protein. Of approximately 180,000 distinct CDR3 sequences listed, approximately 93% are singletons. CDR1 and CDR2 from the germline V gene are SQVTM and ANQGSEA. Deletions cut 5 bases from V and 5 bases from J, with 13 bases between. The CDR3 is made up of 12 amino acids.

The receptor's source is a human donor with multiple sclerosis. V and J are TRBV29-1 and TRBJ2-7; the D is unclear. Sequencing input: CD4+ T cells from PBMCs. In nucleotides, the CDR3 is TGCAGCGTTAGGCCAGGTAACGACGAGCAGTACTTC. It encodes CSVRPGNDEQYF.